A single sample gave rise to the 16 T cell receptor beta chains below, sequenced in a study of T cells in Graves' hyperthyroidism and ophthalmopathy. RNA transcripts yielded amplified TCR beta CDR3 regions. The HTBI primer set served for first-round RT-PCR of the TCR CDR3. One entry per CDR3 protein results from TCRdb running MiXCR on the multiplex PCR reads. The data show nearly 750,000 distinct CDR3 sequences, with roughly a third seen just once and less than 40% held by the top ten. The sample taken for sequencing was blood. These receptors originate from a woman between 40 and 50 years old with Graves' hyperthyroidism.

In this sample, this clonotype turned up a few times. V and J are TRBV7-9 and TRBJ1-1, with a tentative D call TRBD1 (5 bases). The CDR3 contains 13 residues. Germline V gene data show CDR1 as SEHNR and CDR2 as FQNEAQ (reference sequence). Deletions cut 0 bases from V and 11 bases from J, with 13 bases between. The CDR3 nucleotides read TGTGCCAGCAGCTTAGCGGGGGGGTCTGGGGCTTTCTTT. It specifies CASSLAGGSGAFF.

The rearrangement joins TRBV29-1 to TRBJ2-7, with 7 bases that match TRBD2. The CDR3 is made up of 13 amino acids. J was trimmed by 4 bases and V by 7 bases; bases with no gene match: 10. The germline CDR1 and CDR2 sequences are SQVTM and ANQGSEA. The CDR3 reads CSASRETPYEQYF. The CDR3 region has the DNA TGCAGCGCATCGCGGGAGACCCCATACGAGCAGTACTTC.

The rearrangement joins TRBV5-6 to TRBJ1-4; D gene unclear. CDR1 SGHDT and CDR2 YYEEEE come from the germline V gene. The CDR3 is made up of 15 amino acids. V shed 6 bases and J shed 3 bases, with 15 bases lying between them. In DNA, the CDR3 is TGTGCCAGCACCAAGGTAATCAGAGCTAATGAAAAACTGTTTTTT. Translating gives CASTKVIRANEKLFF.

At least ten counts were recorded for this clonotype. V and J are TRBV2 and TRBJ1-1; D is ambiguous. CDR1 SNHLY and CDR2 FYNNEI come from the germline V gene. This CDR3 is 15 amino acids long. V lost 3 bases and J 1 base, leaving 12 bases between the germline ends. This CDR3 reads CASSEWIPRNTEAFF. The CDR3 DNA reads TGTGCCAGCAGTGAGTGGATTCCTCGGAACACTGAAGCTTTCTTT.

This clonotype has only a few counts. V gene TRBV7-9 combines with J gene TRBJ1-2; D remains ambiguous. Germline V gene sequence: CDR1 SEHNR, CDR2 FQNEAQ (reference sequence). This CDR3 region has 15 residues. Trimming left V 5 bases short and J 5 bases short, with 18 bases between. The CDR3 region is CASSQDHRTPYGYTF. CDR3 bases: TGTGCCAGCAGCCAAGATCATAGGACGCCGTATGGCTACACCTTC.

This clonotype was seen a handful of times. The chain combines TRBV7-2 with TRBJ2-7, with D maybe TRBD1 (6 bases). Matching the DNA end better, TRBJ2-1 makes the J call doubtful. Germline V CDR1 and CDR2: SGHTA, FQGNSA. CDR3 length equals 14 residues. In DNA, the CDR3 is TGTGCCAGCAGCCCCGTTGGGGGCCCTAATGAGCAGTTCTTC. It yields the protein CASSPVGGPNEQFF.

Turning to this clonotype: This may be a read error, as it is one base from a much larger clone. This chain joins TRBV15 and TRBJ1-3; D uncertain. This CDR3 is built from 16 residues. Germline V gene data show CDR1 as LNHNV and CDR2 as YYDKDF (reference sequence). The CDR3 DNA reads as TGTGCCACCAGCAGAGACGAGGTTCTATCTGGAAGCACCATATATTTT. Translating it yields CATSRDEVLSGSTIYF.

This clonotype was picked up a small number of times. The chain combines TRBV4-3 with TRBJ1-1; D might be TRBD1 (5 bases). V lost 0 bases to trimming and J lost 0 bases, with 8 bases between them. Germline V lookup: CDR1 LGHNA, CDR2 YSLEER. The CDR3 contains 15 residues. Here the CDR3 reads CASSQEEGVNTEAFF. CDR3 coding DNA: TGCGCCAGCAGCCAAGAGGAAGGGGTGAACACTGAAGCTTTCTTT.

The chain combines TRBV5-1 with TRBJ1-1; no clear D gene. The CDR3 runs to 13 residues. Germline-derived CDR1 and CDR2 are SGHRS and YFSETQ. The V end was cut by 4 bases, the J end by 5 bases, with 12 bases between. For the CDR3, the DNA is TGCGCCAGCAGCCTAGACGGTCTTACTGAAGCTTTCTTT. This translates into CASSLDGLTEAFF.

This clonotype was seen ten or more times. The rearrangement uses TRBV20-1 and TRBJ1-5, with a tentative D call TRBD1 (5 bases). With 3 bases removed from V and 5 bases from J, the gap between germline ends came to 20 bases. The germline V gene encodes CDR1 DFQATT and CDR2 SNEGSKA (reference sequence). CDR3 length equals 16 residues. CDR3 residues: CSASDVFGLQDQPQHF. CDR3 coding DNA: TGCAGTGCTAGTGATGTTTTTGGGTTACAGGATCAGCCCCAGCATTTT.

There are a few counts of this clonotype. The rearrangement links TRBV19 to TRBJ1-2, with 8 positions matching TRBD1. Trimming removed 0 bases from V and 6 bases from J; junction bases left unmatched: 3. The length of the CDR3 is 14 residues. Germline values: CDR1 LNHDA, CDR2 SQIVND (reference sequence). CDR3 residues: CASSIDRTGNGYTF. CDR3 DNA: TGTGCCAGTAGTATAGACCGGACAGGGAATGGCTACACCTTC.

This clonotype has only a few counts. A read error may account for a junction end that differs from germline. The chain links TRBV10-3 to TRBJ2-7; D not resolved. Germline V lookup: CDR1 ENHRY, CDR2 SYGVKD. The CDR3 is 15 residues long. CDR3 loop: CASSDLLSALNEQYF. The CDR3 DNA sequence: TGTGCCAGCAGTGACCTCCTCTCAGCGTTAAACGAGCAGTACTTC.

This clonotype was picked up many times. CDR3 DNA sequence: TGCGCCAGCAGCCCGCCCCAAGGGTTAGTTTCACCCCTCCACTTT. This encodes CASSPPQGLVSPLHF. The chain is built from TRBV10-2 and TRBJ1-6; D is unclear. With 6 bases removed from V and 9 bases from J, the gap between germline ends came to 18 bases. Germline CDR1 is WSHSY and CDR2 is SAAADI. CDR3 length: 15 amino acids.

This clonotype was seen repeatedly, ten times or more. The J gene is TRBJ2-7, the V gene TRBV7-2; 7 nucleotides agree with TRBD1. Germline assignment: CDR1 SGHTA and CDR2 FQGNSA. This CDR3 has 17 residues. Trimming removed 6 bases from V and 3 bases from J; junction bases left unmatched: 17. CDR3 DNA sequence: TGTGCCAGCAGTCAACTTACACTCCCGGGACAGTTCTACGAGCAGTACTTC. It codes for CASSQLTLPGQFYEQYF.

This clonotype appeared a few times. V usage is TRBV6-4 and J usage is TRBJ2-7, with TRBD2 matching 10 bases. The CDR3 consists of 14 residues. The V and J ends lost 5 bases and 2 bases, in that order; junction bases with no gene match: 3. Germline loops: CDR1 MRHNA, CDR2 SNTAGT. The CDR3 coding sequence is TGTGCCAGCAGTCCCCTAGCGGGAGCCTACGAGCAGTACTTC. It encodes CASSPLAGAYEQYF.

This clonotype was counted ten times or more. Mismatch with germline at one junction end may stem from a read error. CDR3 nucleotide sequence: TGTGCCAGCAGCTTAGCTTCGAACACTGAAGCTTTCTTT. Translation gives CASSLASNTEAFF. This chain uses TRBV12-3 or TRBV12-4 with TRBJ1-1; D is ambiguous. The CDR3 is 13 amino acids.